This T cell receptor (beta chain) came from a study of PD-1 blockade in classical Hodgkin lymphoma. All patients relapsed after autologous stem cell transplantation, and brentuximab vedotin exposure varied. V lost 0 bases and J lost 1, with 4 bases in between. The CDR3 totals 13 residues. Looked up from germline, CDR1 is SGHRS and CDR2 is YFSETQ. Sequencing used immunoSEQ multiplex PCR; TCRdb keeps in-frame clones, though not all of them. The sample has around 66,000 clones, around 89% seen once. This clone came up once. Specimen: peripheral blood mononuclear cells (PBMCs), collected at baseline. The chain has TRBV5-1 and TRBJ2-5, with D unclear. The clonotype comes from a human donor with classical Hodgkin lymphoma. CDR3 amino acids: CASSLVGQETQYF. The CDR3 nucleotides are TGCGCCAGCAGCTTGGTAGGCCAAGAGACCCAGTACTTC.